Shown below are 8 T cell receptor beta chains from a single sample sequenced in a study of blood T cell repertoires in COVID-19. TCRdb's copy holds only in-frame clones and misses some; the assay was immunoSEQ multiplex PCR. The table lists around 95,000 clones, 85% to 90% of them singletons. Sequencing used peripheral blood. These receptors all stem from a human donor in a cohort sampled during active COVID-19.

V gene TRBV6-5 combines with J gene TRBJ1-1, with a possible D match to TRBD1 (5 bases). Germline V gives CDR1 MNHEY, CDR2 SVGAGI. The CDR3 spans 14 residues. V lost 11 bases, J lost 4 bases, and 20 bases lay in between. The DNA of the CDR3 is TGTGCCCTAAGAAGGGGTGGTAGTATCACTGAAGCTTTCTTT. Translating it yields CALRRGGSITEAFF.

In DNA, the CDR3 is TGTGCCAGCAGCTTGGATAGCGGGAGCGGAGAGACCCAGTACTTC. It encodes CASSLDSGSGETQYF. This chain links TRBV7-8 with TRBJ2-5, with 9 positions matching TRBD2. The germline V gene encodes CDR1 SGHVS and CDR2 FQNEAQ. V shed 3 bases, J shed 4 bases, and the junction held 6 bases outside the gene matches. The CDR3 sequence is 15 residues long.

The chain uses TRBV5-1 and TRBJ1-1; a possible D gene is TRBD1 (5 bases). V was clipped by 0 bases and J by 4 bases, with 10 bases between them. Germline CDR1 reads SGHRS; CDR2 reads YFSETQ. The CDR3 has 14 residues. CDR3 DNA sequence: TGCGCCAGCAGCTTGGACCCGGGGGTCACTGAAGCTTTCTTT. It encodes CASSLDPGVTEAFF.

The DNA for the CDR3 is TGTGCCAGCAGTCCTCCCGACTCCTCAGATACGCAGTATTTT. Its protein product is CASSPPDSSDTQYF. This chain joins TRBV6-5 and TRBJ2-3; D not resolved. CDR3 size: 14 residues. Germline CDR1 and CDR2: MNHEY and SVGAGI. V was cut by 5 bases and J by 4 bases, with 13 bases left in between.

This sequence joins TRBV5-4 and TRBJ1-1; D gene uncertain. V was clipped by 3 bases and J by 1 base, with 13 bases between them. Germline-derived CDR1 and CDR2 are SGHNT and YYREEE (reference sequence). There are 15 residues in the CDR3. The CDR3 nucleotides are TGTGCCAGCAGCTCTGACTACTTAGGGAACACTGAAGCTTTCTTT. Translated: CASSSDYLGNTEAFF.

This clone was seen only once. The V and J genes are TRBV14 and TRBJ1-1, with D possibly being TRBD1 (6 bases). V gave up 4 bases and J gave up 0 bases, with 15 bases separating them. The CDR3 is made up of 16 amino acids. The germline gives CDR1 SGHDN, CDR2 FVKESK. CDR3 in DNA: TGTGCCAGCAGCCTAGGGGGGGGCCGCCTGAACACTGAAGCTTTCTTT. This encodes CASSLGGGRLNTEAFF.

V usage is TRBV29-1 and J usage is TRBJ1-1; 12 bases map to TRBD1. Germline CDR1 and CDR2: SQVTM and ANQGSEA. V gave up 4 bases and J gave up 1 base; unmatched junction bases: 10. The CDR3 totals 17 residues. CDR3 in amino acids: CSVVETGTGGPNTEAFF. The DNA of the CDR3 is TGCAGCGTTGTTGAAACAGGGACAGGGGGCCCGAACACTGAAGCTTTCTTT.

J is TRBJ2-7 and V is TRBV9; TRBD1 might be the D (5 bases). Germline CDR1 and CDR2: SGDLS and YYNGEE. The CDR3 consists of 12 residues. V gave up 0 bases and J gave up 5 bases, with 6 bases separating them. CDR3 sequence reads: CASSVAGNEQYF. CDR3 DNA sequence: TGTGCCAGCAGCGTAGCAGGGAACGAGCAGTACTTC. Variable domain in full (rest from reference TRBV9 and TRBJ2-7): DSGVTQTPKHLITATGQRVTLRCSPRSGDLSVYWYQQSLDQGLQFLIQYYNGEERAKGNILERFSAQQFPDLHSELNLSSLELGDSALYFCASSVAGNEQYFGPGTRLTVT.